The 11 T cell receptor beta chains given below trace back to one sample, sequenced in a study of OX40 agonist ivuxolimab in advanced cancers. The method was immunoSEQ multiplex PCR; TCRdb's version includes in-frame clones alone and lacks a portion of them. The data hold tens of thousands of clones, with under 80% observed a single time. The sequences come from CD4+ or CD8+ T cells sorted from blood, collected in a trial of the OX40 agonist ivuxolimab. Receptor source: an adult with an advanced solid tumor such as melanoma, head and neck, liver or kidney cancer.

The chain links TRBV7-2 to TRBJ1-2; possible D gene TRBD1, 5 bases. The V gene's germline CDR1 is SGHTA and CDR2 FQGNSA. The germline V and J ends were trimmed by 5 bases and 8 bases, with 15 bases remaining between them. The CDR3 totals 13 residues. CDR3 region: CASSPQPGLGYTF. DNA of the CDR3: TGTGCCAGCAGCCCACAACCGGGGCTCGGCTACACCTTC.

CDR3 sequence: CASSGQTGKDTGELFF. The CDR3 coding sequence is TGCGCCAGCAGCGGACAGACAGGGAAGGACACCGGGGAGCTGTTTTTT. The chain recombines TRBV4-1 with TRBJ2-2; 7 nucleotides align to TRBD1. The CDR3 length is 16 residues. CDR1 is MGHRA, CDR2 YSYEKL, per germline. V lost 5 bases, J lost 3 bases, and 9 bases stayed unmatched.

As DNA, the CDR3 is TGTGCCAGCAGCTTAGATCTGGGATCTGGCTATGGCTACACCTTC. This gives the protein CASSLDLGSGYGYTF. The chain recombines TRBV7-9 with TRBJ1-2; D is undetermined. The length of the CDR3 is 15 residues. Looked up from germline, CDR1 is SEHNR and CDR2 is FQNEAQ (reference sequence). Trimming took off 1 base at V and 4 bases at J, with 13 bases between the two ends.

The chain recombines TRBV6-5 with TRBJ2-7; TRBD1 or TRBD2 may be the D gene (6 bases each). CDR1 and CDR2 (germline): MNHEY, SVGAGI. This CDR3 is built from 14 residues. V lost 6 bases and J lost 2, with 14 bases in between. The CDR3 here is CASRSERGAYEQYF. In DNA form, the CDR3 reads TGTGCCAGCAGGTCCGAAAGGGGGGCCTACGAGCAGTACTTC.

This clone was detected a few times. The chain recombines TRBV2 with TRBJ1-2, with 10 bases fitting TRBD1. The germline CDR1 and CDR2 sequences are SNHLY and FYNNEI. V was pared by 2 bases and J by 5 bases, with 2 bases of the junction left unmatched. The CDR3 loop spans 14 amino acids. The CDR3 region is CASSELDRGYGYTF. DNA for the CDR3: TGTGCCAGCAGTGAATTGGACAGGGGGTATGGCTACACCTTC.

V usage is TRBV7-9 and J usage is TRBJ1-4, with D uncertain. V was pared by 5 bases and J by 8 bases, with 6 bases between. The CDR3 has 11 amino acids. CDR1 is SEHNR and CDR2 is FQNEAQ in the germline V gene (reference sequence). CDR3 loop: CASSLQEKLFF. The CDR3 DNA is TGTGCCAGCAGCCTCCAGGAAAAACTGTTTTTT.

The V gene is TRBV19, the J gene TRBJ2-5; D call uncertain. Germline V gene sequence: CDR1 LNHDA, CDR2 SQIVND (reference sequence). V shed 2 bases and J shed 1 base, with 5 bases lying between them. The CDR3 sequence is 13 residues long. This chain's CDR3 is CASSISVQETQYF. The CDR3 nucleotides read TGTGCCAGTAGTATATCGGTCCAAGAGACCCAGTACTTC.

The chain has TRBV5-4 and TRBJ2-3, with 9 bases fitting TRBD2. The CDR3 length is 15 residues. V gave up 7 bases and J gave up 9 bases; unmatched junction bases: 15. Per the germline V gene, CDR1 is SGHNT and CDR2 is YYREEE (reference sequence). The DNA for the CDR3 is TGTGCCAGCCTTAACGAGGCGGGAGGGCCGCACACGCAGTATTTT. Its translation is CASLNEAGGPHTQYF.

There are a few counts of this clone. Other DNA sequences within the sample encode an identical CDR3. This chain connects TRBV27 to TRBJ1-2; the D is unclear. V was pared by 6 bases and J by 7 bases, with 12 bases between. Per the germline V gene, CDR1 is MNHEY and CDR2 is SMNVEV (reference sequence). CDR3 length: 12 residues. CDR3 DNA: TGTGCCAGCAGCACGCGAACTGGTGGCTACACCTTC. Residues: CASSTRTGGYTF.

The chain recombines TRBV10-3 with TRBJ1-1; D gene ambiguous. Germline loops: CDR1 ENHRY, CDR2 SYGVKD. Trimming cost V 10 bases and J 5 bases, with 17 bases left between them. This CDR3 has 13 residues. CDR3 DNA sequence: TGTGCCACCAGAGGGTTAGGGCGGACTGAAGCTTTCTTT. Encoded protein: CATRGLGRTEAFF.

The CDR3 bases are TGTGCCAGCTCACCAAGTTCCTCTAGCGGGAGAAGCACAGATACGCAGTATTTT. Protein sequence: CASSPSSSSGRSTDTQYF. V and J are TRBV18 and TRBJ2-3; 10 bases are shared with TRBD2. The ends lost 2 bases at V and 0 bases at J; junction bases unmatched: 8. The CDR3 runs to 18 residues. Germline V gene sequence: CDR1 KGHSH, CDR2 LQKENI. The whole variable domain, remainder taken from reference TRBV18 and TRBJ2-3, is NAGVMQNPRHLVRRRGQEARLRCSPMKGHSHVYWYRQLPEEGLKFMVYLQKENIIDESGMPKERFSAEFPKEGPSILRIQQVVRGDSAAYFCASSPSSSSGRSTDTQYFGPGTRLTVL.